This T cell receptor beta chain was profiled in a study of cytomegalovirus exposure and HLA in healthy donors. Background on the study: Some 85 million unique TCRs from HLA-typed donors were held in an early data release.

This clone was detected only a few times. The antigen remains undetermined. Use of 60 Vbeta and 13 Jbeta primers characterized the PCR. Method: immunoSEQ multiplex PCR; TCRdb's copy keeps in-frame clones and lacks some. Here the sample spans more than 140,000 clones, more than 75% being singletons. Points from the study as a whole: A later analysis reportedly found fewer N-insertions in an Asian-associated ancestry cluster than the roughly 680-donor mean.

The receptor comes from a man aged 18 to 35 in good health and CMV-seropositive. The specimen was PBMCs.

The CDR3 loop is CASSYSDRAFSGYTF. Written as DNA, the CDR3 is TGTGCCAGCAGTTACTCGGACAGGGCCTTTTCTGGCTACACCTTC. The chain carries TRBV6-6 and TRBJ1-2; TRBD1 aligns across 8 bases. This CDR3 spans 15 amino acids. The germline V gene encodes CDR1 MNHNY and CDR2 SVGAGI (reference sequence). Trimming took 0 bases from V and 7 from J; bases not matched to a gene: 7.